One sample yielded the 26 T cell receptor beta chains listed below, sequenced in a study of control samples from healthy donors and cancer patients. The assay was immunoSEQ multiplex PCR, and TCRdb's table has in-frame clones only and misses some. The repertoire has approximately 100,000 clones, about 90% of them found once; the top ten carry around an eighth. Sequenced input: blood. These receptors all come from a man aged 25-40 years in good health.

The chain is built from TRBV28 and TRBJ1-4, with D perhaps TRBD1 (5 bases). The V gene lost 3 bases and the J gene lost 7 bases, with 12 bases spanning the gap. CDR1 and CDR2 (germline): MDHEN, SYDVKM. The CDR3 length is 14 residues. The DNA for the CDR3 is TGTGCCAGCAGTTTGACAGCCAGTCGTGAAAAACTGTTTTTT. It is translated as CASSLTASREKLFF. Full variable domain (remainder filled in from reference TRBV28 and TRBJ1-4): DVKVTQSSRYLVKRTGEKVFLECVQDMDHENMFWYRQDPGLGLRLIYFSYDVKMKEKGDIPEGYSVSREKKERFSLILESASTNQTSMYLCASSLTASREKLFFGSGTQLSVL.

This clone occurred once. The gene calls are TRBV14 and TRBJ2-4; 9 bases fit TRBD1. Germline V gene lookup returns CDR1 SGHDN and CDR2 FVKESK. Trimming at V came to 5 bases and at J to 6 bases, leaving 11 bases not matched to a gene. The CDR3 runs to 16 residues. The DNA of the CDR3 is TGTGCCAGCAGCGCCCGACAGGGGGAAGTTACAAACATTCAGTACTTC. Its protein is CASSARQGEVTNIQYF.

The J gene is TRBJ2-7, the V gene TRBV12-3 or TRBV12-4; D is possibly TRBD1 (6 bases). V lost 5 bases, J lost 3 bases, and 11 bases lay in between. The CDR3 has 13 residues. The CDR3 DNA follows: TGTGCCAGCAGTGCCCGGACAGACTACGAGCAGTACTTC. Encoded protein: CASSARTDYEQYF.

The rearrangement joins TRBV15 to TRBJ2-7; 9 bases map to TRBD1. V lost 0 bases, J lost 2 bases, and 14 bases stayed unmatched. Germline CDR1 reads LNHNV; CDR2 reads YYDKDF (reference sequence). The CDR3 has 19 residues. The CDR3 is CATSRDSPTGTGYPYEQYF. For the CDR3, the DNA is TGTGCCACCAGCAGAGATTCCCCCACCGGGACAGGGTATCCCTACGAGCAGTACTTC. Full variable domain (remainder filled in from reference TRBV15 and TRBJ2-7): DAMVIQNPRYQVTQFGKPVTLSCSQTLNHNVMYWYQQKSSQAPKLLFHYYDKDFNNEADTPDNFQSRRPNTSFCFLDIRSPGLGDTAMYLCATSRDSPTGTGYPYEQYFGPGTRLTVT.

CDR3 nucleotide sequence: TGTGCCAGCAGCTTGCGGGCGTCCAGAAACACCATATATTTT. Amino acid sequence: CASSLRASRNTIYF. The chain joins TRBV5-6 to TRBJ1-3, with unresolved D. V shed 1 base and J shed 5 bases, with 10 bases lying between them. This CDR3 spans 14 amino acids. Germline CDR1 and CDR2: SGHDT and YYEEEE.

The chain uses TRBV29-1 and TRBJ2-7; 11 bases are shared with TRBD2. CDR1 and CDR2 (germline): SQVTM, ANQGSEA. Trimming removed 4 bases from V and 4 bases from J; junction bases left unmatched: 12. The length of the CDR3 is 16 residues. The CDR3 DNA reads TGCAGCGTTGCCACGGAACTAGCGGGAGACGGGTACGAGCAGTACTTC. Its protein is CSVATELAGDGYEQYF.

Comments on this clone: One end of the junction is discordant with germline, which a read error may explain. This chain joins TRBV7-9 and TRBJ2-3, with 10 nucleotides matching TRBD2. The CDR3 spans 17 residues. Germline CDR1 is SEHNR and CDR2 is FQNEAQ (reference sequence). This CDR3 is CVSSQISSGRTTDTQYF. CDR3 coding DNA: TGTGTCAGCAGCCAAATCTCTAGCGGGAGAACCACAGATACGCAGTATTTT.

The chain employs TRBV30 and TRBJ1-6, with a weak D call TRBD1 (5 bases). Looked up from germline, CDR1 is GTSNPN and CDR2 is SVGIG (reference sequence). The CDR3 totals 15 residues. V was pared by 5 bases and J by 5 bases, with 16 bases between. Here the CDR3 DNA reads TGTGCCTGGGGGGACCGGCAGACTGATAATTCACCCCTCCACTTT. It encodes CAWGDRQTDNSPLHF.

The chain is built from TRBV2 and TRBJ2-3, with TRBD2 matching over 12 bases. V trimming: 5 bases; J trimming: 4 bases; junction bases outside the gene matches: 7. CDR3 length equals 16 residues. Germline V lookup: CDR1 SNHLY, CDR2 FYNNEI. The CDR3 reads CASSFLAGGPADTQYF. CDR3 nucleotides: TGTGCCAGCAGTTTCCTAGCGGGAGGGCCTGCAGATACGCAGTATTTT.

CDR3 DNA sequence: TGTGCCAGCAGCCTTAGCGGGAGTGTCTACGAGCAGTACTTC. Protein product: CASSLSGSVYEQYF. The V call is TRBV5-4, the J call TRBJ2-7, with 9 bases that match TRBD2. CDR3 size: 14 residues. Germline V CDR1 and CDR2: SGHNT, YYREEE (reference sequence). V shed 4 bases and J 3 bases; nucleotides not matched to a gene: 5.

V and J are TRBV5-1 and TRBJ2-7, with 10 bases aligning to TRBD2. V lost 2 bases and J lost 4; bases outside the gene matches: 6. The length of the CDR3 is 15 residues. Germline assignment: CDR1 SGHRS and CDR2 YFSETQ. The CDR3 nucleotides are TGCGCCAGCAGCTTACGCTCTAGCGGGAGATACGAGCAGTACTTC. Protein sequence: CASSLRSSGRYEQYF. The full variable domain, its missing parts supplied by reference TRBV5-1 and TRBJ2-7, is KAGVTQTPRYLIKTRGQQVTLSCSPISGHRSVSWYQQTPGQGLQFLFEYFSETQRNKGNFPGRFSGRQFSNSRSEMNVSTLELGDSALYLCASSLRSSGRYEQYFGPGTRLTVT.

V usage is TRBV18 and J usage is TRBJ1-4, with TRBD1 matching 9 bases. Germline V CDR1 and CDR2: KGHSH, LQKENI. V was clipped by 0 bases and J by 7 bases; unmatched bases: 3. The CDR3 has 15 residues. DNA of the CDR3: TGTGCCAGCTCACCACCGGGACAGGGTGGTGAAAAACTGTTTTTT. It translates to CASSPPGQGGEKLFF.

CDR3 loop: CSVALTSVTDTQYF. The DNA of the CDR3 is TGCAGCGTTGCCCTGACTAGCGTCACAGATACGCAGTATTTT. This chain links TRBV29-1 with TRBJ2-3; 8 bases fit TRBD2. Germline V gives CDR1 SQVTM, CDR2 ANQGSEA. This CDR3 comprises 14 residues. After removal of 4 bases from V and 2 bases from J, the junction contained 5 bases not matched to a gene.

The V call is TRBV7-9, the J call TRBJ2-7, with unresolved D. V gave up 2 bases and J gave up 3 bases, with 8 bases separating them. Germline V gene data show CDR1 as SEHNR and CDR2 as FQNEAQ (reference sequence). This CDR3 is built from 13 residues. In nucleotides, the CDR3 is TGTGCCAGCAGCTTACTAATGGGCTACGAGCAGTACTTC. Protein sequence: CASSLLMGYEQYF.

The rearrangement joins TRBV27 to TRBJ1-5, with D unclear. CDR3 length: 15 residues. V was pared by 4 bases and J by 0 bases, with 10 bases between. Germline V gene lookup returns CDR1 MNHEY and CDR2 SMNVEV (reference sequence). The CDR3 coding sequence is TGTGCCAGCAGTTCGTTGAGGAATAGCAATCAGCCCCAGCATTTT. Translated, it gives CASSSLRNSNQPQHF.

The chain has TRBV18 and TRBJ2-1, with a weak D call TRBD1 (6 bases). The CDR3 sequence is 14 residues long. Germline CDR1 is KGHSH and CDR2 is LQKENI. Deletions cut 5 bases from V and 7 bases from J, with 15 bases between. The chain's CDR3 is CASSSQGLVNEQFF. DNA for the CDR3: TGTGCCAGCTCATCACAGGGCCTTGTTAATGAGCAGTTCTTC.

The chain couples TRBV30 to TRBJ2-3, with D unclear. The length of the CDR3 is 10 residues. Germline V lookup: CDR1 GTSNPN, CDR2 SVGIG (reference sequence). The CDR3 nucleotides read TGTTTTCACAGCACAGATACGCAGTATTTT. Translating it yields CFHSTDTQYF.

The rearrangement uses TRBV7-9 and TRBJ2-2; the D is unclear. Per germline, CDR1 SEHNR and CDR2 FQNEAQ (reference sequence). Trimming pared 1 base from V and 0 bases from J, leaving 12 bases between. The CDR3 sequence is 17 residues long. The CDR3 loop reads CASSLGSQLANTGELFF. As DNA, the CDR3 is TGTGCCAGCAGCTTAGGTAGTCAGCTAGCGAACACCGGGGAGCTGTTTTTT. Full variable domain (rest looked up from reference TRBV7-9 and TRBJ2-2): DTGVSQNPRHKITKRGQNVTFRCDPISEHNRLYWYRQTLGQGPEFLTYFQNEAQLEKSRLLSDRFSAERPKGSFSTLEIQRTEQGDSAMYLCASSLGSQLANTGELFFGEGSRLTVL.

V gene TRBV5-1 combines with J gene TRBJ2-7; TRBD2 might be the D (6 bases). The V gene's germline CDR1 is SGHRS and CDR2 YFSETQ. The CDR3 spans 14 residues. The germline V and J ends were trimmed by 4 bases and 7 bases, with 18 bases remaining between them. The CDR3 DNA follows: TGCGCCAGCAGCCCGGGGGTAGGACTCCTAGAGCAGTACTTC. Translating gives CASSPGVGLLEQYF.

This chain uses TRBV5-1 with TRBJ1-2, with a possible D match to TRBD1 (5 bases). The CDR3 runs 14 residues. With 4 bases removed from V and 2 bases from J, the gap between germline ends came to 12 bases. CDR1 is SGHRS and CDR2 is YFSETQ in the germline V gene. CDR3 in amino acids: CASSIHRDNYGYTF. CDR3 in DNA: TGCGCCAGCAGCATACACCGGGACAACTATGGCTACACCTTC.

The CDR3 region is CASSLEPGQGRGYTF. The CDR3 DNA follows: TGTGCCAGCAGCTTGGAACCGGGACAGGGGCGAGGCTACACCTTC. This chain joins TRBV5-4 and TRBJ1-2, with TRBD1 matching 10 bases. Per germline, CDR1 SGHNT and CDR2 YYREEE (reference sequence). The CDR3 is 15 amino acids. V dropped 0 bases and J dropped 8; count of bases not matched to a gene: 7.

The chain joins TRBV10-1 to TRBJ2-2; D unclear. Germline V gene lookup returns CDR1 WNHNN and CDR2 SYGVQD (reference sequence). The CDR3 runs 18 residues. Trimming shortened V by 9 bases and J by 3 bases, and 26 bases separated the two germline ends. CDR3 coding DNA: TGCGCCAGAAGAAACCGAGGAGAGGCGCCCAGAGACACCGGGGAGCTGTTTTTT. Translating gives CARRNRGEAPRDTGELFF.

The chain joins TRBV28 to TRBJ2-5, with D perhaps TRBD1 (5 bases). The CDR3 spans 14 residues. CDR1 is MDHEN and CDR2 is SYDVKM in the germline V gene. The germline V and J ends were trimmed by 2 bases and 6 bases, with 13 bases remaining between them. The CDR3 DNA reads as TGTGCCAGCAGTTTAACCAGGGTGAGACAGACCCAGTACTTC. This translates into CASSLTRVRQTQYF.

This chain links TRBV7-2 with TRBJ2-1; 9 bases fit TRBD2. The germline V gene has CDR1 SGHTA and CDR2 FQGNSA. CDR3 length equals 15 residues. Trimming at V came to 3 bases and at J to 9 bases, leaving 9 bases not matched to a gene. The CDR3 spells CASSFLIAGEGEQFF. The CDR3 DNA reads TGTGCCAGCAGCTTCCTCATAGCGGGAGAGGGTGAGCAGTTCTTC.

DNA of the CDR3: TGTGCCAGCAGCCCCCGAATGGGTAGCACAGATACGCAGTATTTT. This gives the protein CASSPRMGSTDTQYF. V is TRBV7-3 and J is TRBJ2-3, with unresolved D. The V end was cut by 5 bases, the J end by 0 bases, with 12 bases between. The CDR3 extends over 15 amino acids. Per germline, CDR1 SGHTA and CDR2 FQGTGA.

V gene TRBV28 combines with J gene TRBJ2-7, with 14 bases matching TRBD2. Germline V gene lookup returns CDR1 MDHEN and CDR2 SYDVKM. The V and J ends lost 5 bases and 1 base, in that order; junction bases with no gene match: 1. This CDR3 spans 15 amino acids. CDR3 coding DNA: TGTGCCAGCAGTCGGACTAGCGGGGGGTCCTACGAGCAGTACTTC. It encodes CASSRTSGGSYEQYF. Full variable domain (outside the CDR3, taken from reference TRBV28 and TRBJ2-7): DVKVTQSSRYLVKRTGEKVFLECVQDMDHENMFWYRQDPGLGLRLIYFSYDVKMKEKGDIPEGYSVSREKKERFSLILESASTNQTSMYLCASSRTSGGSYEQYFGPGTRLTVT.